This entry lists 5 T cell receptor beta chains sequenced from one sample in a study of cytomegalovirus exposure and HLA in healthy donors (dated 2017 in TCRdb). Libraries came from the immunoSEQ multiplex PCR assay. For the multiplex PCR, a mixture combining 60 forward primers for TCR Vbeta segments and 13 reverse primers for TCR Jbeta segments was used. This is the immuneACCESS table as TCRdb keeps it, with only in-frame sequences that have V and J called. A part of the clones is gone; compared with another copy, unresolved V genes explain less than half, and the rest is unexplained. The sample table holds about 150,000 clones, of which around two thirds were seen once. The top ten hold about 10% of the sample. Source material: PBMCs. The receptors were sampled from a man aged 25 to 45 in good health and CMV-seropositive.

V and J are TRBV5-6 and TRBJ1-6; 9 bases match TRBD1. The CDR3 runs to 18 residues. Germline loops: CDR1 SGHDT, CDR2 YYEEEE. V dropped 9 bases and J dropped 8; count of bases not matched to a gene: 21. The CDR3 DNA reads as TGTGCCATCACGGACAGGGGCGCAACTAGCGGGTACGATTCACCCCTCCACTTT. Translated: CAITDRGATSGYDSPLHF.

This chain uses TRBV27 with TRBJ2-1; 12 bases align to TRBD1. J was trimmed by 4 bases and V by 6 bases; bases with no gene match: 4. This CDR3 comprises 15 residues. In germline, CDR1 is MNHEY, CDR2 SMNVEV (reference sequence). CDR3 sequence reads: CASSMGQGAYNEQFF. For the CDR3, the DNA is TGTGCCAGCAGCATGGGACAGGGGGCTTACAATGAGCAGTTCTTC.

The J gene is TRBJ1-1, the V gene TRBV2; D perhaps matches TRBD1 (6 bases). Germline V gene lookup returns CDR1 SNHLY and CDR2 FYNNEI. The CDR3 has 12 amino acids. V was trimmed by 2 bases and J by 10 bases, leaving 11 bases between them. For the CDR3, the DNA is TGTGCCAGCAGTGAATTGGGGGCGTCAGCTTTCTTT. This gives the protein CASSELGASAFF. The full variable domain, rest sourced from reference TRBV2 and TRBJ1-1, is EPEVTQTPSHQVTQMGQEVILRCVPISNHLYFYWYRQILGQKVEFLVSFYNNEISEKSEIFDDQFSVERPDGSNFTLKIRSTKLEDSAMYFCASSELGASAFFGQGTRLTVV.

In regard to this clone: This same CDR3 is encoded by further DNA sequences in the sample. The V and J genes are TRBV25-1 and TRBJ1-1; 7 positions match TRBD1. J gave up 1 base and V 5 bases, and 7 bases lay outside the gene matches. This CDR3 comprises 15 residues. From germline, CDR1 is MGHDK and CDR2 SYGVNS. The CDR3 coding sequence is TGTGCCAGCAGTCCTCGGACAGGTGCGAACACTGAAGCTTTCTTT. It is translated as CASSPRTGANTEAFF.

V and J are TRBV25-1 and TRBJ2-1, with 8 bases fitting TRBD2. CDR1 and CDR2 from the germline V gene are MGHDK and SYGVNS. The CDR3 is 18 residues long. With 6 bases clipped from V and 0 bases from J, the junction kept 13 bases outside the gene matches. CDR3: CASSPGLDPWSSYNEQFF. The CDR3 DNA sequence: TGTGCCAGCAGCCCGGGACTAGACCCTTGGAGCTCCTACAATGAGCAGTTCTTC.